This entry lists 25 T cell receptor beta chains sequenced from one sample in a study of T cells in Graves' hyperthyroidism and ophthalmopathy. Amplified regions were TCR beta CDR3 sequences from RNA transcripts. The TCR CDR3 was amplified in a first-round RT-PCR using the HTBI primer set. MiXCR, applied by TCRdb to the multiplex PCR reads, yields one record per CDR3 protein. The repertoire holds fewer than 500,000 distinct CDR3 sequences, approximately 12% seen once, with about 20% in the top ten. Input material: blood. The receptors were gathered from a man aged 25 to 45 with Graves' hyperthyroidism that later progressed to Graves' ophthalmopathy.

This clonotype has at least ten counts. The J gene is TRBJ2-7, the V gene TRBV12-3 or TRBV12-4, with D unclear. V lost 6 bases and J lost 3, with 9 bases in between. The CDR3 runs 12 residues. The CDR3 region is CASRSPFYEQYF. CDR3 DNA: TGTGCCAGCAGGTCCCCCTTCTACGAGCAGTACTTC.

This clonotype was seen ten or more times. The genes are TRBV6-1 and TRBJ2-2; D is unresolved. The CDR3 has 15 amino acids. The ends were cut back, 1 base at V and 1 base at J, with 7 bases in the middle. Per germline, CDR1 MNHNS and CDR2 SASEGT. CDR3 in DNA: TGTGCCAGCAGTGAAGATCTCCTGAACACCGGGGAGCTGTTTTTT. This sequence encodes CASSEDLLNTGELFF.

This clonotype was detected only a few times. The chain couples TRBV14 to TRBJ2-1; D call uncertain. CDR1 and CDR2 (germline): SGHDN, FVKESK. V was trimmed by 4 bases and J by 13 bases, leaving 11 bases between them. There are 11 residues in the CDR3. The CDR3: CASSPGKKQFF. CDR3 coding DNA: TGTGCCAGCAGCCCCGGAAAGAAACAGTTCTTC.

The V gene is TRBV5-1, the J gene TRBJ1-6, with TRBD1 as a possible D gene (5 bases). There are 14 residues in the CDR3. The V gene's germline CDR1 is SGHRS and CDR2 YFSETQ. Trimming shortened V by 4 bases and J by 6 bases, and 11 bases separated the two germline ends. The CDR3 protein is CASSEDSANSPLHF. CDR3 sequence (DNA): TGCGCCAGCAGCGAAGACAGTGCTAATTCACCCCTCCACTTT.

The table lists this clonotype with many counts. The rearrangement links TRBV10-3 to TRBJ1-2; D not resolved. Trimming cost V 10 bases and J 5 bases, with 14 bases left between them. The CDR3 runs 12 residues. Germline-derived CDR1 and CDR2 are ENHRY and SYGVKD. In DNA, the CDR3 is TGTGCCACGGAGGGAGGCGGGTATGGCTACACCTTC. Translated: CATEGGGYGYTF.

Ten or more counts support this clonotype. The chain combines TRBV18 with TRBJ2-5; D perhaps matches TRBD2 (6 bases). The CDR3 loop spans 13 amino acids. Per germline, CDR1 KGHSH and CDR2 LQKENI. V lost 3 bases to trimming and J lost 4 bases, with 9 bases between them. The CDR3 loop reads CASSPRRGETQYF. The CDR3 region has the DNA TGTGCCAGCTCACCCCGGAGGGGAGAGACCCAGTACTTC.

This clonotype was observed a few times. The V call is TRBV28, the J call TRBJ1-6, with 8 bases lining up with TRBD1. Germline V gene lookup returns CDR1 MDHEN and CDR2 SYDVKM. CDR3 size: 14 residues. The trim removed 6 bases at V and 10 bases at J, leaving 8 bases unmatched. This chain's CDR3 is CASRPGQGWSPLHF. CDR3 sequence (DNA): TGTGCCAGCAGACCCGGACAGGGATGGTCACCCCTCCACTTT.

This clonotype was detected only a few times. This rearrangement joins TRBV20-1 to TRBJ2-7; the match to TRBD1 covers 10 bases. The CDR3 consists of 13 residues. V trimming: 5 bases; J trimming: 3 bases; junction bases outside the gene matches: 4. CDR1 and CDR2 (germline): DFQATT, SNEGSKA (reference sequence). As DNA, the CDR3 is TGCAGTGCTCCCCGGGACAGGGGCTACGAGCAGTACTTC. Translation gives CSAPRDRGYEQYF.

This clonotype was observed a few times. V and J are TRBV27 and TRBJ2-2; D remains ambiguous. Trimming shortened V by 8 bases and J by 5 bases, and 9 bases separated the two germline ends. In germline, CDR1 is MNHEY, CDR2 SMNVEV (reference sequence). CDR3 length equals 12 residues. The CDR3 is CASGILTGELFF. The DNA for the CDR3 is TGTGCCAGCGGGATCTTAACCGGGGAGCTGTTTTTT.

This clonotype was picked up a small number of times. This chain joins TRBV7-9 and TRBJ1-3; no clear D gene. With 1 base removed from V and 3 bases from J, the gap between germline ends came to 10 bases. Per the germline V gene, CDR1 is SEHNR and CDR2 is FQNEAQ (reference sequence). CDR3 length: 15 residues. CDR3 DNA: TGTGCCAGCAGCTTAGTTGCTTGGGGTGGAAACACCATATATTTT. It codes for CASSLVAWGGNTIYF.

The chain links TRBV27 to TRBJ2-1; a weak D match, TRBD1 (5 bases). Germline assignment: CDR1 MNHEY and CDR2 SMNVEV (reference sequence). This CDR3 comprises 15 residues. V was pared by 4 bases and J by 7 bases, with 17 bases between. The CDR3 region is CASSSTGWPGNEQFF. The CDR3 region has the DNA TGTGCCAGCAGTTCTACAGGTTGGCCCGGGAATGAGCAGTTCTTC.

The chain joins TRBV6-2 or TRBV6-3 to TRBJ2-3; 13 positions match TRBD2. Unmatched junction bases numbered 5, after V lost 0 bases and J lost 2 bases. The CDR3 totals 18 residues. Germline V lookup: CDR1 MNHEY, CDR2 SVGEGT. The CDR3 nucleotides are TGTGCCAGCAGTTACTCCGGACTAGCGGGGGTCATCACAGATACGCAGTATTTT. It yields the protein CASSYSGLAGVITDTQYF.

The chain has TRBV4-1 and TRBJ1-2, with 11 bases that match TRBD1. The CDR3 has 14 amino acids. Looked up from germline, CDR1 is MGHRA and CDR2 is YSYEKL. V shed 1 base, J shed 8 bases, and the junction held 3 bases outside the gene matches. CDR3 region: CASSQGDRGKGYTF. CDR3 nucleotide sequence: TGCGCCAGCAGCCAAGGGGACAGGGGGAAAGGCTACACCTTC.

This clonotype was seen ten or more times. The chain links TRBV12-3 or TRBV12-4 to TRBJ1-1; possibly TRBD1 for D (6 bases). This CDR3 spans 16 amino acids. Trimming cost V 6 bases and J 0 bases, with 17 bases left between them. CDR3 sequence (DNA): TGTGCCAGCAGGGTAAGAGGGGGGACTATGAACACTGAAGCTTTCTTT. It yields the protein CASRVRGGTMNTEAFF.

About this clonotype: One end of the junction varies from germline; a read error may be responsible. The rearrangement joins TRBV6-6 to TRBJ2-5; weak D call: TRBD2 (5 bases). CDR3 length: 13 residues. CDR1 is MNHNY and CDR2 is SVGAGI in the germline V gene (reference sequence). The CDR3 coding sequence is TGTGCCAGCAGTTACTCTATCTATAGGCTCGGGAACTTC. It specifies CASSYSIYRLGNF.

This clonotype was recorded at least ten times. The rearrangement uses TRBV27 and TRBJ2-7, with a tentative D call TRBD1 (5 bases). Looked up from germline, CDR1 is MNHEY and CDR2 is SMNVEV (reference sequence). V lost 3 bases, J lost 0 bases, and 15 bases lay in between. The CDR3 extends over 16 amino acids. The CDR3 DNA is TGTGCCAGCAGTTTCCACGGAGCAGGGAACTCCTACGAGCAGTACTTC. Amino acids: CASSFHGAGNSYEQYF.

V usage is TRBV18 and J usage is TRBJ2-3, with 7 bases matching TRBD2. The CDR3 consists of 16 residues. Germline lookup yields CDR1 KGHSH and CDR2 LQKENI. V dropped 0 bases and J dropped 1; count of bases not matched to a gene: 4. CDR3 nucleotide sequence: TGTGCCAGCTCACCACCGGGCGGGGGAGGCACAGATACGCAGTATTTT. Protein sequence: CASSPPGGGGTDTQYF.

The J gene is TRBJ1-4, the V gene TRBV6-5; 7 bases fit TRBD1. The trim removed 2 bases at V and 1 base at J, leaving 4 bases unmatched. The CDR3 is made up of 16 amino acids. In germline, CDR1 is MNHEY, CDR2 SVGAGI. The DNA for the CDR3 is TGTGCCAGCAGTTACCAATGGGACAGAACTAATGAAAAACTGTTTTTT. Its protein product is CASSYQWDRTNEKLFF.

The V gene is TRBV6-1, the J gene TRBJ2-5, with TRBD1 matching 7 bases. The J segment lost 7 bases and the V segment lost 6 bases, leaving 2 bases of the junction unmatched. The CDR3 consists of 11 residues. Germline CDR1 and CDR2: MNHNS and SASEGT. CDR3 region: CASRTGVTQYF. DNA for the CDR3: TGTGCCAGCAGAACAGGGGTGACCCAGTACTTC.

The chain links TRBV5-1 to TRBJ1-3; possible D gene TRBD1, 5 bases. The V gene's germline CDR1 is SGHRS and CDR2 YFSETQ. The CDR3 runs 16 residues. V lost 0 bases, J lost 0 bases, and 10 bases lay in between. The CDR3 is CASSLGGRNSGNTIYF. The CDR3 nucleotides read TGCGCCAGCAGCTTGGGGGGGAGGAACTCTGGAAACACCATATATTTT.

A few counts support this clonotype. No DNA is shown, since the ends of the CDR3 on it are uncertain; the CDR3 is the one TCRdb lists. This chain joins TRBV20-1 and TRBJ2-5; TRBD1, the table's D call, lacks a check against the DNA. The CDR3 is 15 residues long, ends included. The germline CDR1 and CDR2 sequences are DFQATT and SNEGSKA (reference sequence). The CDR3 protein is CSARSLDKYQETQYF.

This clonotype was seen many times. J is TRBJ1-2 and V is TRBV30, with TRBD1 matching 8 bases. The CDR3 loop spans 13 amino acids. In germline, CDR1 is GTSNPN, CDR2 SVGIG (reference sequence). J gave up 8 bases and V 7 bases, and 12 bases lay outside the gene matches. The CDR3 DNA sequence: TGTGCCTTTCCCGACAGGGGAGCGATCGGCTACACCTTC. Translating it yields CAFPDRGAIGYTF.

The chain is built from TRBV11-2 and TRBJ2-3; possible D gene TRBD2, 7 bases. The CDR3 consists of 17 residues. V was trimmed by 5 bases and J by 1 base, leaving 19 bases between them. CDR1 SGHAT and CDR2 FQNNGV come from the germline V gene. The CDR3 loop is CASSPDGGRPGTDTQYF. In nucleotides, the CDR3 is TGTGCCAGCAGCCCAGACGGGGGGCGCCCCGGCACAGATACGCAGTATTTT.

The J gene is TRBJ2-3, the V gene TRBV19, with D perhaps matching TRBD2 (5 bases). The CDR3 loop spans 14 amino acids. Germline V gene sequence: CDR1 LNHDA, CDR2 SQIVND (reference sequence). V was clipped by 7 bases and J by 1 base, with 12 bases between them. The CDR3 spells CASKTRTGTDTQYF. CDR3 sequence (DNA): TGTGCCAGTAAAACTAGAACGGGCACAGATACGCAGTATTTT.

Turning to this clonotype: One end of the junction fails to match germline, which may point to a read error. This chain links TRBV30 with TRBJ2-7, with 10 bases that match TRBD1. CDR1 and CDR2 from the germline V gene are GTSNPN and SVGIG (reference sequence). CDR3 size: 14 residues. The CDR3 DNA reads as TGTGCCTGGACCCCGGGACAGGGGAACTACGAGGAGTACTTC. Its protein is CAWTPGQGNYEEYF.